The entry that follows covers one T cell receptor (beta chain) sequence. This sample stems from a study of blood T cell repertoires in COVID-19. Either two negative PCRs, clearance, or symptom resolution qualified Cohort 3 donors as recovered. Germline V CDR1 and CDR2: GTSNPN, SVGIG (reference sequence). The CDR3 is 13 amino acids. Trimming took 1 base from V and 4 from J, leaving 10 bases between them. In the original processing: Estimates of nucleated cell counts were drawn from the amplification of reference gene primers. Using immunoSEQ multiplex PCR, the repertoire was profiled, and TCRdb retains in-frame clones only, with some absent. That table furnishes V, J and clone size, whereas the DNA furnished D and trimming. The data contain about 380,000 clones, 88% of them singletons.

The V call is TRBV30, the J call TRBJ2-5; a weak D match, TRBD2 (6 bases). This TCR was sampled from a woman younger than 35 who had recovered from COVID-19. The specimen was PBMCs or T cells enriched from blood (not recorded which). DNA of the CDR3: TGTGCCTGGAGTGGCGGGGCCGGAGAGACCCAGTACTTC. Translation gives CAWSGGAGETQYF. The full variable domain, rest sourced from reference TRBV30 and TRBJ2-5, is SQTIHQWPATLVQPVGSPLSLECTVEGTSNPNLYWYRQAAGRGLQLLFYSVGIGQISSEVPQNLSASRPQDRQFILSSKKLLLSDSGFYLCAWSGGAGETQYFGPGTRLLVL.